A single T cell receptor (beta chain) is shown here with its context. Its antigen is still unknown. The read comes to an end 3 residues before the CDR3 does, leaving the germline J gene to fill in the end. Sequencing used immunoSEQ multiplex PCR; TCRdb keeps in-frame clones, though not all of them. This sample's clone table lists about 40,000 clones. The entry originates in a study of T cells in women clearing cervical HPV infection. The wider study: Controls gave blood once infection was undetectable; cases at lesion identification. HLA type could not be excluded as a confounder. Study-wide results and caveats: CIN3+ cases had significantly higher TCR richness than controls; evenness did not differ.

Trimming took off 2 bases at V and 1 base at J, with 12 bases between the two ends. In germline, CDR1 is SEHNR, CDR2 FQNEAQ (reference sequence). The CDR3 consists of 15 residues. Sequencing was done on a sample of blood buffy coat. The sequence was collected from a woman between 18 and 70 years old with a cervical HPV16 infection that either progressed to CIN3+ or cleared (not recorded which). V usage is TRBV7-9 and J usage is TRBJ2-7; tentatively, D is TRBD1 (5 bases). Incomplete CDR3 DNA: TGTGCCAGCAGCTTATCACCTCAGGGATCCTACGAG. Protein product: CASSLSPQGSYE. The complete CDR3 protein is CASSLSPQGSYEQYF.